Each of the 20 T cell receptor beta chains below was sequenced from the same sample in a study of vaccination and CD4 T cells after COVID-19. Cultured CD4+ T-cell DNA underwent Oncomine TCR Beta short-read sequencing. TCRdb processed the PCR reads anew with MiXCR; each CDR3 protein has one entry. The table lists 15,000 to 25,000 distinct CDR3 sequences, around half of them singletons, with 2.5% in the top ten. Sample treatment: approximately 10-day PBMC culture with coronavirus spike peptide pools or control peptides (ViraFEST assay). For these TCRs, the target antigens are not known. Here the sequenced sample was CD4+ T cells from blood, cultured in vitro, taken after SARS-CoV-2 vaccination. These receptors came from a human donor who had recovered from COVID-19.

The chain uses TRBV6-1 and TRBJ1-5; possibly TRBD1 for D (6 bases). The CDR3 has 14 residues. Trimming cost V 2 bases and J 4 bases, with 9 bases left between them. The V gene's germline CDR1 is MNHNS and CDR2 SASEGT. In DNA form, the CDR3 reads TGTGCCAGCAGTGAACAGGGGACTAATCAGCCCCAGCATTTT. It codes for CASSEQGTNQPQHF.

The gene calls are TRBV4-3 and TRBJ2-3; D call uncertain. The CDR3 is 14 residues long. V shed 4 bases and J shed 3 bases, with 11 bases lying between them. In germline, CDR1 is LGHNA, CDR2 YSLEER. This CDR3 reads CASSLQTWTDTQYF. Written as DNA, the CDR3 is TGCGCCAGCAGCCTTCAGACATGGACAGATACGCAGTATTTT.

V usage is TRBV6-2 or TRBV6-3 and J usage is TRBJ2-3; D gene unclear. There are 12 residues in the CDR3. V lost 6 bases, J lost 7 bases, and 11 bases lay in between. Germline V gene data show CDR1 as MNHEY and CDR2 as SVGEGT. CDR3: CASSPAPYTQYF. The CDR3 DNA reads TGTGCCAGCAGCCCGGCCCCGTATACGCAGTATTTT.

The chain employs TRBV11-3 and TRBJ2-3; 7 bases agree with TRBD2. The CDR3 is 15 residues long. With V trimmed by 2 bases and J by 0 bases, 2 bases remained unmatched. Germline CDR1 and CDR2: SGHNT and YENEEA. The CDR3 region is CASSLTGGSTDTQYF. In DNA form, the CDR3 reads TGTGCCAGCAGCTTAACCGGGGGGAGCACAGATACGCAGTATTTT. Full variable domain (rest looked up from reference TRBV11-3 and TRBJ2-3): EAGVVQSPRYKIIEKKQPVAFWCNPISGHNTLYWYLQNLGQGPELLIRYENEEAVDDSQLPKDRFSAERLKGVDSTLKIQPAELGDSAVYLCASSLTGGSTDTQYFGPGTRLTVL.

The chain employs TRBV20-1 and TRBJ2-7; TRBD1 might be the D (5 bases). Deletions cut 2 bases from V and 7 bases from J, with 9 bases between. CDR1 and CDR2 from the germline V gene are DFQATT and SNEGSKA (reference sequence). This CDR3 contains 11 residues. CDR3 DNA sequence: TGCAGTGCTAGACGGACAAAGGAGCAGTACTTC. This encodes CSARRTKEQYF.

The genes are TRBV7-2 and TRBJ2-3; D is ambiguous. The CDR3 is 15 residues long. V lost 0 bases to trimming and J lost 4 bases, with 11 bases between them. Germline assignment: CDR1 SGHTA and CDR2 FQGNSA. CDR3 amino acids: CASSLAPRGPDTQYF. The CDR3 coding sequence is TGTGCCAGCAGCTTAGCGCCTCGTGGCCCAGATACGCAGTATTTT.

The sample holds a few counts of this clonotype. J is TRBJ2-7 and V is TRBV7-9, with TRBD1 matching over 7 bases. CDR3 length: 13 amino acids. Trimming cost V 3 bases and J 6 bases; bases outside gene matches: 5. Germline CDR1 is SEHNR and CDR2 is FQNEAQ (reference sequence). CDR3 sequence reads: CASSFMGTAEQYF. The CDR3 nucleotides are TGTGCCAGCAGCTTTATGGGGACAGCCGAGCAGTACTTC.

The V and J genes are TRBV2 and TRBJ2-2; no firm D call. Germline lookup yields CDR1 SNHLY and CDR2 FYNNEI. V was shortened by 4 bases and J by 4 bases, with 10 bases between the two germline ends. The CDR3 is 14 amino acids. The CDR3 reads CASSVTASTGELFF. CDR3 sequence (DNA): TGTGCCAGCAGTGTAACAGCGAGCACCGGGGAGCTGTTTTTT.

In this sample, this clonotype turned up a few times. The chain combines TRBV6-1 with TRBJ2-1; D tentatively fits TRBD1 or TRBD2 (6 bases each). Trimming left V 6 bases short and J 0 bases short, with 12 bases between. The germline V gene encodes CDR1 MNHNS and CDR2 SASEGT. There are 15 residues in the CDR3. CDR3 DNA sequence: TGTGCCAGCAGCCGACCGGGGGCCTCCTACAATGAGCAGTTCTTC. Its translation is CASSRPGASYNEQFF.

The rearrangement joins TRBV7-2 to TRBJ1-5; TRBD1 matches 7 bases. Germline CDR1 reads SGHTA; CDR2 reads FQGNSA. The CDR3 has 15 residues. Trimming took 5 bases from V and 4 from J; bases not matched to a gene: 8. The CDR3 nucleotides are TGTGCCAGCAGCGGGCAGGGGGGCTTTAATCAGCCCCAGCATTTT. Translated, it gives CASSGQGGFNQPQHF.

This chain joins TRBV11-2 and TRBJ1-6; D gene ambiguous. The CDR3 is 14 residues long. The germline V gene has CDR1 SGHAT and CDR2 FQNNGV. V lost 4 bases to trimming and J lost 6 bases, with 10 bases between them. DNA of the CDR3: TGTGCCAGCAGCTCCGGACGTATTAATTCACCCCTCCACTTT. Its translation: CASSSGRINSPLHF.

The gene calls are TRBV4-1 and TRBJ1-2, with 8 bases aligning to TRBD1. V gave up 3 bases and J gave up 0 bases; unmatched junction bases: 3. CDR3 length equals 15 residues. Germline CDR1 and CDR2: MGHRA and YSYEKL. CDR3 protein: CASSHGQGANYGYTF. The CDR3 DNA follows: TGCGCCAGCAGCCATGGACAGGGAGCTAACTATGGCTACACCTTC.

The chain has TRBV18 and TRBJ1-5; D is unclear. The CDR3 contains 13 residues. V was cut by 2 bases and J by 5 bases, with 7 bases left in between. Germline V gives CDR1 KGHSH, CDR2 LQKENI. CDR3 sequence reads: CASSPEGDQPQHF. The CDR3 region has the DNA TGTGCCAGCTCACCAGAAGGTGATCAGCCCCAGCATTTT.

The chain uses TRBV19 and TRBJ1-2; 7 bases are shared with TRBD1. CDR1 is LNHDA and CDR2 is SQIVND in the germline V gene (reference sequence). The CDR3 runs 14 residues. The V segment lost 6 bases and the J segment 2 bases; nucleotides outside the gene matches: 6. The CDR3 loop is CASRDRAHNYGYTF. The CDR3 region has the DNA TGTGCCAGTAGAGACAGGGCTCACAACTATGGCTACACCTTC.

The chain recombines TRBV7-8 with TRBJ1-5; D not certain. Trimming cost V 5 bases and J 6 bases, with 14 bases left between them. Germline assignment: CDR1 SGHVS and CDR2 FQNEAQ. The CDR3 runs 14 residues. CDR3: CASSQTETGQPQHF. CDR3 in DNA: TGTGCCAGCAGCCAGACCGAAACTGGTCAGCCCCAGCATTTT.

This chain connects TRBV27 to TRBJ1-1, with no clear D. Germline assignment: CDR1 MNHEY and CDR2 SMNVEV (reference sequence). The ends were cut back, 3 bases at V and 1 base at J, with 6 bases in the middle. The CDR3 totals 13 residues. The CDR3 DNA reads TGTGCCAGCAGTTTCTCGGGGAACACTGAAGCTTTCTTT. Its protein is CASSFSGNTEAFF.

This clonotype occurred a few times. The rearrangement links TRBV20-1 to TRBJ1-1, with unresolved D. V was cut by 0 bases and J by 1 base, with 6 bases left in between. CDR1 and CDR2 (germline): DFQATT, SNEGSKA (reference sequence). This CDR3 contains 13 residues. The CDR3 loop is CSAREGGNTEAFF. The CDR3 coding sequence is TGCAGTGCTAGAGAAGGAGGGAACACTGAAGCTTTCTTT.

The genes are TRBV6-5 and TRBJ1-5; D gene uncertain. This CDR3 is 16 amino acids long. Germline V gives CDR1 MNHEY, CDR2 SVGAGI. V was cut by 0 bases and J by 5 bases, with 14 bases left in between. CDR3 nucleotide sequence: TGTGCCAGCAGTTACTCCCGGGGTCGGATGGATCAGCCCCAGCATTTT. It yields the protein CASSYSRGRMDQPQHF.

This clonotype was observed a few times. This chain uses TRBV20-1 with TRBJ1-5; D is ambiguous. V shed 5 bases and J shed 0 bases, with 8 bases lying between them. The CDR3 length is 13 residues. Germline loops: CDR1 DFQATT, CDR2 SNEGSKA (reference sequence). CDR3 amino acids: CSAPGFSNQPQHF. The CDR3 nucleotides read TGCAGTGCTCCGGGATTTAGCAATCAGCCCCAGCATTTT.

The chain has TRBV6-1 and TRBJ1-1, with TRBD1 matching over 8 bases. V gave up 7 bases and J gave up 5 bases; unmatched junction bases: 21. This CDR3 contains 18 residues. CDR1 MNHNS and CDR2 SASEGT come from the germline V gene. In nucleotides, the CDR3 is TGTGCCAGCACTACGGAGCCCTGGGACAGGAGGTCGATTACTGAAGCTTTCTTT. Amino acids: CASTTEPWDRRSITEAFF.